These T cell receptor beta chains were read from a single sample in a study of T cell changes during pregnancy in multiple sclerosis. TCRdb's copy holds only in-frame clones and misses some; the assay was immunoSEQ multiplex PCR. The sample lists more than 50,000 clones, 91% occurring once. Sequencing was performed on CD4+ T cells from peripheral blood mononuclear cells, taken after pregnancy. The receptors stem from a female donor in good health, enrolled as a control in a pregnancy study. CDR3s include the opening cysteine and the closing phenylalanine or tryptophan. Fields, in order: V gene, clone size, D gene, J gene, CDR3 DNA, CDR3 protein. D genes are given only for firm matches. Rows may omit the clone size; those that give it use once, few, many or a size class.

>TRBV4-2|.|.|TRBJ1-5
TGTGCCAGCAGCCAAGAATTCATTTTACAGGGTGGACAGCCCCAGCATTTT
CASSQEFILQGGQPQHF
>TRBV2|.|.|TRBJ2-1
TGTGCCAGCAGTGAACAGGGAATCTTC
CASSEQGIF
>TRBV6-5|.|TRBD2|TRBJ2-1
TGTGCCAGCCGGCTAGCGGGGAGCAATGAGCAGTTCTTC
CASRLAGSNEQFF
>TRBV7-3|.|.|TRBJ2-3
TGTGCCAGCAGCTTAGGGGTCGGGAACACAGATACGCAGTATTTT
CASSLGVGNTDTQYF
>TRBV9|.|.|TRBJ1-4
TGTGCCAGCAGCGGTCGACAGGCAAATGAAAAACTGTTTTTT
CASSGRQANEKLFF
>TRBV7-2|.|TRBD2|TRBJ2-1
TGTGCCAGCAGCTTAGTGGCTACGGGGGGTGGCGGCTACAATGAGCAGTTCTTC
CASSLVATGGGGYNEQFF
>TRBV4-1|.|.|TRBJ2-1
TGCGCCAGCAGCCAAGAAATCAGGGGTGATGAGCAGTTCTTC
CASSQEIRGDEQFF
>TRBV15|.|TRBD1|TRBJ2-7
TGTGCCACCAGCAGAAATTTTTTTCGGGACAGAACCTACGAGCAGTACTTC
CATSRNFFRDRTYEQYF
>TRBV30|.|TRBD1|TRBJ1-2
TGTGCCTGGAGTGCAGGGGGCACGGACTATGGCTACACCTTC
CAWSAGGTDYGYTF
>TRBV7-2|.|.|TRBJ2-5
TGTGCCAGCAGCTTAATAAGGACGGGGGAGACCCAGTACTTC
CASSLIRTGETQYF
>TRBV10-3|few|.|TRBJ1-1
TGTGCCATCAGTGCCGGAGAAAACACTGAAGCTTTCTTT
CAISAGENTEAFF
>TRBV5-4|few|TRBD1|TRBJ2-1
TGTGCCAGCAGGGCCGGGACAGGGAATACTCGCTACAATGAGCAGTTCTTC
CASRAGTGNTRYNEQFF
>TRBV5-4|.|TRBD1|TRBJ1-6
TGTGCCAGCAGCATGGGGACAGGGAGTAATTCACCCCTCCACTTT
CASSMGTGSNSPLHF
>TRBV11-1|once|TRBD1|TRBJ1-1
TGTGCCAGCAGCTTAGCGGGGGACAGAGAAGCTTTCTTT
CASSLAGDREAFF
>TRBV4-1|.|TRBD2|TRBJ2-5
TGCGCCAGCAGCCCCAGGGGACTAGCGGGGGAGTGGGGCCAAGAGACCCAGTACTTC
CASSPRGLAGEWGQETQYF
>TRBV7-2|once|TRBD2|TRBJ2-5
TGTGCCCAGAGCGGGGGTCCCCTTCAAGAGACCCAGTACTTC
CAQSGGPLQETQYF
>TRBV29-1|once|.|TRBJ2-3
TGCAGCGTATTAATACTGACAGCGTGGGACACAGATACGCAGTATTTT
CSVLILTAWDTDTQYF
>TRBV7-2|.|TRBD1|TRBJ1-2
TGTGCCAGCAGCCTAGGACAGGGGAACTATGGCTACACCTTC
CASSLGQGNYGYTF
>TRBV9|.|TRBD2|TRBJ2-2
TGTGCCAGCAGCCATGATGGGGCGGGGGGCATCGGGGAGCTGTTTTTT
CASSHDGAGGIGELFF
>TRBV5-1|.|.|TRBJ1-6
TGCGCCAGCAGCGTATCAAATCAGGGGCCTAATTCACCCCTCCACTTT
CASSVSNQGPNSPLHF
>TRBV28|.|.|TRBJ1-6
TGTGCCAGCAGCTGGAAGGGGTCACCCCTCCACTTT
CASSWKGSPLHF